The TCR beta chain described here comes from a study of OX40 agonist ivuxolimab in advanced cancers. Trimming took 7 bases from V and 1 from J, leaving 11 bases between them. Germline lookup yields CDR1 SNHLY and CDR2 FYNNEI. This CDR3 has 14 amino acids. TCRdb's copy holds only in-frame clones and misses some; the assay was immunoSEQ multiplex PCR. The data hold 25,000 to 35,000 clones, with about 74% observed a single time. The receptor was derived from an adult with an advanced solid tumor such as melanoma, head and neck, liver or kidney cancer. Source: CD4+ or CD8+ T cells sorted from blood, taken in a trial of the OX40 agonist ivuxolimab. The chain has TRBV2 and TRBJ1-5; no firm D call. The CDR3 spells CASKEWGSNQPQHF. In DNA, the CDR3 is TGTGCCAGCAAGGAGTGGGGAAGCAATCAGCCCCAGCATTTT.